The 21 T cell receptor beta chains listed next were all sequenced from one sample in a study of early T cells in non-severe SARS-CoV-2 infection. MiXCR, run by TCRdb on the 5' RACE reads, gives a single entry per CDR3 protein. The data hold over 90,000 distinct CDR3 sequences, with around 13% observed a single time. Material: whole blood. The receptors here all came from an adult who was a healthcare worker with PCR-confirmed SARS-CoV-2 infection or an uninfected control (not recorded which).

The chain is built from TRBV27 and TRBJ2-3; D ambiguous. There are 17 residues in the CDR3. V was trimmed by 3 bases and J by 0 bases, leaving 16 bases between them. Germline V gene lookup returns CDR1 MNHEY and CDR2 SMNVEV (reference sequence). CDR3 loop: CASSFTRLPESTDTQYF. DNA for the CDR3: TGTGCCAGCAGTTTTACCCGGCTTCCCGAAAGCACAGATACGCAGTATTTT.

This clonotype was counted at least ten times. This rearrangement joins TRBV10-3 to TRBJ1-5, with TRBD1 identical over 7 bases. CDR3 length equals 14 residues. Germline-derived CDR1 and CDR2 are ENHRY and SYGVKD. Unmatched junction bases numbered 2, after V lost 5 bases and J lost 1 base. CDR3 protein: CAISTGESNQPQHF. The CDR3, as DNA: TGTGCCATCAGTACAGGGGAAAGCAATCAGCCCCAGCATTTT.

The DNA for the CDR3 is TGCAGCGTTGTTGAGGGACTTGGCGACGAGCAGTACTTC. Its translation: CSVVEGLGDEQYF. The rearrangement uses TRBV29-1 and TRBJ2-7; D possibly corresponds to TRBD2 (6 bases). This CDR3 has 13 amino acids. CDR1 and CDR2 from the germline V gene are SQVTM and ANQGSEA. Trimming took off 4 bases at V and 5 bases at J, with 15 bases between the two ends.

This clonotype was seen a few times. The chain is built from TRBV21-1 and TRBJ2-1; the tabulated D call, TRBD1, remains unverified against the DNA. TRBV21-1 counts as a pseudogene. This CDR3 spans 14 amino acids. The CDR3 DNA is TGTGCCAGCAGCTCAACTAGGGCGGTCGATGAGCAGTTCTTC. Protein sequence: CASSSTRAVDEQFF.

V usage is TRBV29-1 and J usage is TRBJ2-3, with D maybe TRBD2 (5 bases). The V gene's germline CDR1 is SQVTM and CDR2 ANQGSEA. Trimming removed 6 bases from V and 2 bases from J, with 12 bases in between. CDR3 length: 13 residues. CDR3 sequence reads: CSVRRASTDTQYF. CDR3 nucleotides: TGCAGCGTCCGGCGGGCCTCCACAGATACGCAGTATTTT.

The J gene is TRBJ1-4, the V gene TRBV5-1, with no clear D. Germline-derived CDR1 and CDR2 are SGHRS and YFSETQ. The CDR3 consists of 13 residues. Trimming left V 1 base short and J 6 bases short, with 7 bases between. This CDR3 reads CASSLSADEKLFF. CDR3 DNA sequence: TGCGCCAGCAGCTTGTCAGCCGATGAAAAACTGTTTTTT.

The CDR3 DNA reads as TGTGCCAGCAGTGGGCTCACTCACTACAATGAGCAGTTCTTC. This gives the protein CASSGLTHYNEQFF. The chain uses TRBV2 and TRBJ2-1; unclear D gene. V was shortened by 4 bases and J by 3 bases, with 10 bases between the two germline ends. Germline V gene lookup returns CDR1 SNHLY and CDR2 FYNNEI. The CDR3 consists of 14 residues.

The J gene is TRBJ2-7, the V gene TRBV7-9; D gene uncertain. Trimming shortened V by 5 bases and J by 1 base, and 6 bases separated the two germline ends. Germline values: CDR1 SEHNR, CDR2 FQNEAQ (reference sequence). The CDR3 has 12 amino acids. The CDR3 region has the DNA TGTGCCAGCAGCCCCGAGTCCTACGAGCAGTACTTC. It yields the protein CASSPESYEQYF.

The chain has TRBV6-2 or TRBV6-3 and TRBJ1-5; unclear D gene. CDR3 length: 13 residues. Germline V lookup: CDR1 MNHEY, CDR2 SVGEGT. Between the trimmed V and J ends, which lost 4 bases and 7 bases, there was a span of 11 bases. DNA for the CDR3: TGTGCCAGCAGTTCCCACCCTGAGCAGCCCCAGCATTTT. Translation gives CASSSHPEQPQHF.

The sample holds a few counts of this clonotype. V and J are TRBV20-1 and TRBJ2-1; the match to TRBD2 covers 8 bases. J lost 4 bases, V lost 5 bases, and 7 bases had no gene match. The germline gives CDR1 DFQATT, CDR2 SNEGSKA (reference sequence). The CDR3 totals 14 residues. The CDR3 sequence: CSAHVASGYNEQFF. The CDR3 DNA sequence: TGCAGTGCTCACGTGGCTAGCGGGTACAATGAGCAGTTCTTC.

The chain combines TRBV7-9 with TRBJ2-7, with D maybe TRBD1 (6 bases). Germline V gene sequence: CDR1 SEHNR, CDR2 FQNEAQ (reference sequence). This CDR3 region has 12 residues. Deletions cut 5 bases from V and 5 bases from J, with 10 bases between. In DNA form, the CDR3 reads TGTGCCAGCAGCCCACAGGGTAACGAGCAGTACTTC. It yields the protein CASSPQGNEQYF.

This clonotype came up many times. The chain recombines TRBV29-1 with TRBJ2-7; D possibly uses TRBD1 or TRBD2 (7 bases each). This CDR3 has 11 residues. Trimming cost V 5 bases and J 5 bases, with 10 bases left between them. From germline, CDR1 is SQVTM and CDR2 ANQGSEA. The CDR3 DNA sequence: TGCAGCGTTCAGGGGGGGAACGAGCAGTACTTC. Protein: CSVQGGNEQYF.

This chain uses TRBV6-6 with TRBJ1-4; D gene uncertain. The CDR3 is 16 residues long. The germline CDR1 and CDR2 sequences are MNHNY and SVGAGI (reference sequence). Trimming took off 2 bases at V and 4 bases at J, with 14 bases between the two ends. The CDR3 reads CASSYVRAGFNEKLFF. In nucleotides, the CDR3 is TGTGCCAGCAGTTACGTGCGGGCAGGATTTAATGAAAAACTGTTTTTT.

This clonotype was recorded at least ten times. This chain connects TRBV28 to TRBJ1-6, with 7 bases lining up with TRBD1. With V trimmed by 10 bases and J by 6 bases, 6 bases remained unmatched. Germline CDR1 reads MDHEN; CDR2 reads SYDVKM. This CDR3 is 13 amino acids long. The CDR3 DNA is TGTGCCACCAGGACAGGCACTAATTCACCCCTCCACTTT. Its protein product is CATRTGTNSPLHF. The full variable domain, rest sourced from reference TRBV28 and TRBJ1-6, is DVKVTQSSRYLVKRTGEKVFLECVQDMDHENMFWYRQDPGLGLRLIYFSYDVKMKEKGDIPEGYSVSREKKERFSLILESASTNQTSMYLCATRTGTNSPLHFGNGTRLTVT.

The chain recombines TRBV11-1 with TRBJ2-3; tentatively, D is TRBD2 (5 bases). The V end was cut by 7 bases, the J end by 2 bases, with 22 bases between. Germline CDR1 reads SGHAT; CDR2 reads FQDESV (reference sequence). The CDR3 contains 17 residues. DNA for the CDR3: TGTGCCAGCACCCCAAGAATTGAGGGAGAGCCCACAGATACGCAGTATTTT. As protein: CASTPRIEGEPTDTQYF.

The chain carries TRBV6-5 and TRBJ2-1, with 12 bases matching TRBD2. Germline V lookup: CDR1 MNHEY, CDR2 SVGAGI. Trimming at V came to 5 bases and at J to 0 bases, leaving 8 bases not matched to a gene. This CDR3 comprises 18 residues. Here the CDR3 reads CASSPWTSGISSYNEQFF. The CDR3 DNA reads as TGTGCCAGCAGTCCCTGGACTAGCGGGATTAGCTCCTACAATGAGCAGTTCTTC.

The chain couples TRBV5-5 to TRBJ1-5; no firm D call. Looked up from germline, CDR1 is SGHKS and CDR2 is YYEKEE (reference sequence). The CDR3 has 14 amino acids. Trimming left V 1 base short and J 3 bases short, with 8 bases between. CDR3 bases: TGTGCCAGCAGCTTGTCACGGGACAATCAGCCCCAGCATTTT. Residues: CASSLSRDNQPQHF.

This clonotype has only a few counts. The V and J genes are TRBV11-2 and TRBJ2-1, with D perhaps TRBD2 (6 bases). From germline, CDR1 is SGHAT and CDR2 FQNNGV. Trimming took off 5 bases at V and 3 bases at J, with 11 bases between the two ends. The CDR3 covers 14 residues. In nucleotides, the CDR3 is TGTGCCAGCAGCGGGACTGGATACTACAATGAGCAGTTCTTC. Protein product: CASSGTGYYNEQFF. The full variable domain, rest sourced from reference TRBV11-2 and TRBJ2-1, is EAGVAQSPRYKIIEKRQSVAFWCNPISGHATLYWYQQILGQGPKLLIQFQNNGVVDDSQLPKDRFSAERLKGVDSTLKIQPAKLEDSAVYLCASSGTGYYNEQFFGPGTRLTVL.

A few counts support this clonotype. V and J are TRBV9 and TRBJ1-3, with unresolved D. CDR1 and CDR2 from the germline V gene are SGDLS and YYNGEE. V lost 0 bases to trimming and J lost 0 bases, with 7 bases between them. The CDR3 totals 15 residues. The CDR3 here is CASSVGAASGNTIYF. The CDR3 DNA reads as TGTGCCAGCAGCGTAGGGGCAGCCTCTGGAAACACCATATATTTT.

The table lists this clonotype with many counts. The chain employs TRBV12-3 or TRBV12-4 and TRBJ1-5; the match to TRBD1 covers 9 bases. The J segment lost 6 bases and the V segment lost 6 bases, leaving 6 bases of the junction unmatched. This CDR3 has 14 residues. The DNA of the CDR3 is TGTGCCAGCAGGAAGACAGGGGGAGGTCAGCCCCAGCATTTT. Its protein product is CASRKTGGGQPQHF.

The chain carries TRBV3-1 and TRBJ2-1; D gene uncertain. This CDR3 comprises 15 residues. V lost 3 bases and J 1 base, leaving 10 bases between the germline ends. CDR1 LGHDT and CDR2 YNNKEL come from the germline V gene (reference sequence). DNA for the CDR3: TGTGCCAGCAGCCACCGGGCTAAGTCCTACAATGAGCAGTTCTTC. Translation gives CASSHRAKSYNEQFF.